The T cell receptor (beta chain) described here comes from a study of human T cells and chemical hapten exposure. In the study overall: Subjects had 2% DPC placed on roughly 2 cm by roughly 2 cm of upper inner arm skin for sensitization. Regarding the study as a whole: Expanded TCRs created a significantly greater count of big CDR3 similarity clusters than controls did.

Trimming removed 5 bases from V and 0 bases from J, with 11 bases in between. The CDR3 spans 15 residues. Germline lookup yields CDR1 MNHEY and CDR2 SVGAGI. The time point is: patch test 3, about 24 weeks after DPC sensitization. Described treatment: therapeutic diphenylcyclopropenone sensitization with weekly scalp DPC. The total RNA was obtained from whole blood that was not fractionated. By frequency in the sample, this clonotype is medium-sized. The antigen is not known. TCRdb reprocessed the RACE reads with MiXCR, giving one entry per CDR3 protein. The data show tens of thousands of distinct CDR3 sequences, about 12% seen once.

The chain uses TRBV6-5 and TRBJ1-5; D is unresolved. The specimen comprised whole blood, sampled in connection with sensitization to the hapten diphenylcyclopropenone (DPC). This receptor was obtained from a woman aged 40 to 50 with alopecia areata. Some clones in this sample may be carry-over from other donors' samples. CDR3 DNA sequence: TGTGCCAGCAGTCCCGGAGCGGGTAGCAATCAGCCCCAGCATTTT. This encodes CASSPGAGSNQPQHF.